This T cell receptor (beta chain) was sequenced in a study of control samples from healthy donors and cancer patients. The CDR3 is 14 residues long. V dropped 0 bases and J dropped 4 bases, with 9 bases sitting between them. CDR1 MNHEY and CDR2 SMNVEV come from the germline V gene (reference sequence). Produced via immunoSEQ multiplex PCR; TCRdb's table is partial and in-frame only. The sample yields about 98,000 clones, roughly 82% seen once. Sequencing used blood. This TCR came from a man in his 60s in good health. This chain joins TRBV27 and TRBJ1-1; D is perhaps TRBD1 (5 bases). CDR3 region: CASSLSAGGTEAFF. The CDR3, as DNA: TGTGCCAGCAGTTTATCGGCGGGGGGCACTGAAGCTTTCTTT.